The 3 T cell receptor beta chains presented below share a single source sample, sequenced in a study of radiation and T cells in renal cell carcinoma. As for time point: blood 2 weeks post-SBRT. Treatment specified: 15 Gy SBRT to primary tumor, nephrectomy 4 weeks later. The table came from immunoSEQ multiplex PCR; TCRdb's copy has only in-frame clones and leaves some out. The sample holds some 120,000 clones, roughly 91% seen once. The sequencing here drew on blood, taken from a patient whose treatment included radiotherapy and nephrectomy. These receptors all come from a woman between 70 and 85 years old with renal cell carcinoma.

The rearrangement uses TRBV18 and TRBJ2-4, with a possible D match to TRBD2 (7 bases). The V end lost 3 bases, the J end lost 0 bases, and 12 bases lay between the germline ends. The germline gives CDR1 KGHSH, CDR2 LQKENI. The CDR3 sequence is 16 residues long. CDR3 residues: CASSPGGPRAKNIQYF. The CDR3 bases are TGTGCCAGCTCACCCGGGGGGCCAAGAGCCAAAAACATTCAGTACTTC.

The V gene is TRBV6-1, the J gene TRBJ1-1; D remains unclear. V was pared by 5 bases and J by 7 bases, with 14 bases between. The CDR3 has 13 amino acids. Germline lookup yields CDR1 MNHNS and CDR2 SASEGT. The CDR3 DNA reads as TGTGCCAGCAGTCCCACGGGAGGATATGAAGCTTTCTTT. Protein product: CASSPTGGYEAFF.

CDR3 sequence reads: CASSLAWDSYEQYF. DNA of the CDR3: TGTGCCAGCAGCTTAGCATGGGACTCCTACGAGCAGTACTTC. This chain uses TRBV11-3 with TRBJ2-7; no clear D gene. CDR3 length: 14 amino acids. The V and J ends lost 1 base and 0 bases respectively, with 7 bases between them. Per germline, CDR1 SGHNT and CDR2 YENEEA.